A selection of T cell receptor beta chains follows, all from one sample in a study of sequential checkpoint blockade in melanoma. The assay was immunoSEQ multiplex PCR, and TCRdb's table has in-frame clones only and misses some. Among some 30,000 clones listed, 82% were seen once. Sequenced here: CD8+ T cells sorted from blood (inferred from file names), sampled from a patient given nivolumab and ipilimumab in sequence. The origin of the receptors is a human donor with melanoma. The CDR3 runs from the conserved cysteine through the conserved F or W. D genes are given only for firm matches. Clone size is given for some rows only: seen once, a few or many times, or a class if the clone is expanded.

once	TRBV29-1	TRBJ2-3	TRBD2	CSADREEGTDTQYF	TGCAGCGCGGATCGGGAGGAAGGCACAGATACGCAGTATTTT
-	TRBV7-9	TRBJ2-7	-	CASSFYPGNSYEQYF	TGTGCCAGCAGCTTTTACCCGGGAAATTCCTACGAGCAGTACTTC
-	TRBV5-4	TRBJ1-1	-	CASSLGVTNLNTEAFF	TGTGCCAGCAGCTTAGGGGTCACCAACCTAAACACTGAAGCTTTCTTT
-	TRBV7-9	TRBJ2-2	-	CASSSESWRGELFF	TGTGCCAGCAGCTCGGAGTCTTGGCGGGGGGAGCTGTTTTTT
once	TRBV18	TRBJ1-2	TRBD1	CASSPLGQGSDYGYTF	TGTGCCAGCTCACCACTGGGACAGGGTAGTGACTATGGCTACACCTTC
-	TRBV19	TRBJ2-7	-	CASKGKRGSLISYEQYF	TGTGCCAGCAAAGGGAAGAGGGGGAGCCTAATCTCCTACGAGCAGTACTTC
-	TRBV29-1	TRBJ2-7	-	CSVVTSYEQYF	TGCAGCGTGGTGACTAGCTACGAGCAGTACTTC
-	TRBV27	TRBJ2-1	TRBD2	CASSPPRGRNEQFF	TGTGCCAGCAGTCCCCCGCGGGGGAGAAATGAGCAGTTCTTC
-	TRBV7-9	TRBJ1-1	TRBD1	CASSPRTGAMNTEAFF	TGTGCCAGCAGCCCCCGGACAGGGGCCATGAACACTGAAGCTTTCTTT
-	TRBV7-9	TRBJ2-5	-	CASSLTTGRETQYF	TGTGCCAGCAGCTTAACAACAGGGCGGGAGACCCAGTACTTC
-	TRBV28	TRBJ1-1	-	CASRESKVEAFF	TGTGCCAGCAGGGAGAGTAAGGTGGAAGCTTTCTTT
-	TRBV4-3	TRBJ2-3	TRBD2	CASRQGAGTITDTQYF	TGCGCCAGCAGACAAGGGGCTGGGACTATCACAGATACGCAGTATTTT
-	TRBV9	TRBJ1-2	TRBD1	CASSTGDSHYGYTF	TGTGCCAGCAGCACGGGGGACAGTCACTATGGCTACACCTTC
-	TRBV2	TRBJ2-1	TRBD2	CASTPPGLAVLTTPGYNEQFF	TGTGCCAGCACCCCCCCGGGACTAGCGGTCCTAACGACCCCCGGCTACAATGAGCAGTTCTTC
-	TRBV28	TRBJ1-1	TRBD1	CASSASTGEGTEAFF	TGTGCCAGCAGCGCTTCGACAGGGGAGGGCACTGAAGCTTTCTTT
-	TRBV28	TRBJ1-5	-	CASSLRGSGNQPQHF	TGTGCCAGCAGCCTCCGAGGATCCGGGAACCAGCCCCAGCATTTT
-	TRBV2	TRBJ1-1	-	CASVNRENTEAFF	TGTGCCAGCGTTAACAGGGAGAACACTGAAGCTTTCTTT
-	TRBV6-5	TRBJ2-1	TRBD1	CASSYSGTGGMEQFF	TGTGCCAGCAGTTATTCCGGGACAGGGGGGATGGAGCAGTTCTTC
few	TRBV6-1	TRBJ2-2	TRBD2	CASSSGRDTGELFF	TGTGCCAGCAGTAGCGGGAGGGACACCGGGGAGCTGTTTTTT
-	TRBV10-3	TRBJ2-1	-	CAIGRGDLHNEQFF	TGTGCCATCGGCCGGGGAGATTTACACAATGAGCAGTTCTTC
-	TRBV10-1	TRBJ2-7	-	CASSHTGSYEQYF	TGCGCCAGCAGCCATACCGGTAGCTACGAGCAGTACTTC
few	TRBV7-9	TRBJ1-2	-	CASSFGRGAGYTF	TGTGCCAGCAGCTTCGGCCGCGGAGCTGGCTACACCTTC
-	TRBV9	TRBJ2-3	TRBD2	CASSVASGRYADTQYF	TGTGCCAGCAGCGTAGCTAGCGGGAGATACGCAGATACGCAGTATTTT
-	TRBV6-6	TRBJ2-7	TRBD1	CASSYSGGEDEQYF	TGTGCCAGCAGTTACTCAGGGGGCGAGGACGAGCAGTACTTC
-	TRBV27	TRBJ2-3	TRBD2	CASSGWGLAGDGTDTQYF	TGTGCCAGCAGTGGGTGGGGACTAGCGGGAGATGGCACAGATACGCAGTATTTT
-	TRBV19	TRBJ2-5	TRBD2	CASKEREAQEEQYF	TGTGCCAGTAAGGAGCGGGAGGCCCAAGAGGAGCAGTACTTC
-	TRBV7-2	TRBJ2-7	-	CASSLTEYEQYF	TGTGCCAGCAGCTTGACAGAATACGAGCAGTACTTC
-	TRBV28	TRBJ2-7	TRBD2	CASSGLERGAYEQYF	TGTGCCAGCAGCGGACTAGAGCGGGGGGCTTACGAGCAGTACTTC
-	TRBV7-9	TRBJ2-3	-	CASSLTVVFTDTQYF	TGTGCCAGCAGCTTGACAGTAGTTTTCACAGATACGCAGTATTTT
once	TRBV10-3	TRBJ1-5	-	CAISERTSDQPQHF	TGTGCCATCAGTGAGAGGACAAGTGATCAGCCCCAGCATTTT
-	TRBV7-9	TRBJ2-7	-	CASSLSSYEQYF	TGTGCCAGCAGCTTATCCAGCTACGAGCAGTACTTC
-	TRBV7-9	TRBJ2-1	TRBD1	CASSSPGQGLWHEQFF	TGTGCCAGCAGCTCGCCGGGACAGGGGCTATGGCATGAGCAGTTCTTC
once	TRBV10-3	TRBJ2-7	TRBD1	CAIADLGQGFYEQYF	TGTGCCATCGCGGATTTGGGACAGGGTTTCTACGAGCAGTACTTC
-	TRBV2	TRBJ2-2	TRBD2	CASSWEQTLSPGRDTGELFF	TGTGCCAGCAGTTGGGAACAAACTCTTAGCCCCGGGAGGGACACCGGGGAGCTGTTTTTT
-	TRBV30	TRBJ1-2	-	CAWSIGAADGYTF	TGTGCCTGGAGCATAGGGGCAGCCGACGGCTACACCTTC
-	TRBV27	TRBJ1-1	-	CASSLSRRTEAFF	TGTGCCAGCAGTTTATCGCGGCGGACTGAAGCTTTCTTT
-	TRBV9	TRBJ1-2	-	CASSISRTNYGYTF	TGTGCCAGCAGCATTAGCCGCACTAACTATGGCTACACCTTC
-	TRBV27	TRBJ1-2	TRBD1	CASSPPDRAGYTF	TGTGCCAGCAGTCCACCAGACAGGGCTGGCTACACCTTC
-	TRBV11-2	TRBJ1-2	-	CASSLEQGATPNYGYTF	TGTGCCAGCAGCTTAGAACAGGGCGCAACCCCTAACTATGGCTACACCTTC
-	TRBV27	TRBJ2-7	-	CASSPSGGEVAYEQYF	TGTGCCAGCAGTCCCTCGGGTGGGGAGGTTGCCTACGAGCAGTACTTC
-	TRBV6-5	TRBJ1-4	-	CASSYRDGGSNEKLFF	TGTGCCAGCAGTTATAGGGACGGGGGTTCTAATGAAAAACTGTTTTTT
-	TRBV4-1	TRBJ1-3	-	CASSLRLSRTGGDTIYF	TGCGCCAGCAGCCTCCGGCTCTCTAGGACGGGAGGGGACACCATATATTTT
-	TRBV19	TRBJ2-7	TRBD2	CASRASGSYEQYF	TGTGCCAGTAGGGCTAGCGGATCCTACGAGCAGTACTTC
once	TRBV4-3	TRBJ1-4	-	CASSPQGWGEKLFF	TGCGCCAGCAGCCCCCAGGGCTGGGGTGAAAAACTGTTTTTT
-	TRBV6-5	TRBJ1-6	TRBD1	CASSGQGDSPLHF	TGTGCCAGCAGTGGACAGGGGGATTCACCCCTCCACTTT
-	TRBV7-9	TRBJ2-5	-	CASSLGMGAAGKTQYF	TGTGCCAGCAGCTTAGGTATGGGAGCGGCAGGAAAGACCCAGTACTTC
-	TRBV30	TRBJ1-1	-	CAWSVKGRGTEAFF	TGTGCCTGGAGTGTAAAAGGGAGGGGCACTGAAGCTTTCTTT
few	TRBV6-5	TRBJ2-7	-	CASSQLGDSPYEQYF	TGTGCCAGCAGCCAGCTCGGAGACAGCCCCTACGAGCAGTACTTC
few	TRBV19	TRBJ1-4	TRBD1	CASTMVAGGEKLFF	TGTGCCAGTACTATGGTGGCAGGGGGTGAAAAACTGTTTTTT
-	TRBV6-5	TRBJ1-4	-	CASSYVGRPNEKLFF	TGTGCCAGCAGTTACGTGGGGAGGCCTAATGAAAAACTGTTTTTT
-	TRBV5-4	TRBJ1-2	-	CASSFNSYYGYTF	TGTGCCAGCAGCTTTAACAGTTACTATGGCTACACCTTC
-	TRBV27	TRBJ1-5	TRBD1	CASSLGTGEVNQPQHF	TGTGCCAGCAGTTTAGGGACAGGGGAGGTCAATCAGCCCCAGCATTTT
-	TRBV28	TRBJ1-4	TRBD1	CASSGTGGDEKLFF	TGTGCCAGCAGTGGGACAGGGGGGGATGAAAAACTGTTTTTT